This T cell receptor beta chain originates from a study of T-cell memory formation after mild COVID-19. Study results and caveats: Second-wave clones reaching peak frequency on day 37 lacked confirmed SARS-CoV-2 specificity.

TCRdb used MiXCR to reprocess the 5' RACE reads, holding one entry per CDR3 protein. The repertoire consists of hundreds of thousands of distinct CDR3 sequences, with less than 25% occurring once and the leading ten covering roughly a fifth. The sample holds a few counts of this clonotype. The antigen is undetermined. CDR3 length equals 13 residues. Germline CDR1 MNHEY, CDR2 SVGEGT. The V gene lost 9 bases and the J gene lost 6 bases, with 16 bases spanning the gap. The chain joins TRBV6-2 or TRBV6-3 to TRBJ2-3; no firm D call. Sequences were obtained from PBMCs or a T cell subset sorted from them (not recorded which). This TCR derives from a man younger than 35 who had mild COVID-19 (a few samples of this study predate the infection). Cell type and time point are not known. CDR3 in amino acids: CASRESSADTQYF. The CDR3 region has the DNA TGTGCCAGTCGAGAATCGTCAGCCGATACGCAGTATTTT.